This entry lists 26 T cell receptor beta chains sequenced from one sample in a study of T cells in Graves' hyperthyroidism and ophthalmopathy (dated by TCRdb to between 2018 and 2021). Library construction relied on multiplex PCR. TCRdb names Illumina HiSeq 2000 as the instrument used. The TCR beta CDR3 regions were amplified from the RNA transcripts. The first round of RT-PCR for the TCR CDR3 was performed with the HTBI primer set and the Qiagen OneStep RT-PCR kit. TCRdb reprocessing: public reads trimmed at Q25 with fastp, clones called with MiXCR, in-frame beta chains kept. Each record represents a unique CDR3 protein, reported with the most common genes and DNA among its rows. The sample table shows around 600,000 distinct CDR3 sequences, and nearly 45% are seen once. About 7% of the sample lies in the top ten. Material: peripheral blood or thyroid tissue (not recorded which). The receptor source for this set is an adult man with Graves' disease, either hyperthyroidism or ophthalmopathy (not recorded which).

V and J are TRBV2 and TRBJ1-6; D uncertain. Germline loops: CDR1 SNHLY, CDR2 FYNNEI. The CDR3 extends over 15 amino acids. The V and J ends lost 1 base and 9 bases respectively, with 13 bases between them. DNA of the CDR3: TGTGCCAGCAGTGAAGTCGAGGGTCTCCGTTCACCCCTCCACTTT. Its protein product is CASSEVEGLRSPLHF.

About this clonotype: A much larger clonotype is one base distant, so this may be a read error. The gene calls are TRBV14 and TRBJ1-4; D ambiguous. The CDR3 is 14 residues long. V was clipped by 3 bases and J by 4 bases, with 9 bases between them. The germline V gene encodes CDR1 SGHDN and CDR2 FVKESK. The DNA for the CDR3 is TGTGCCAGCAGCCAGGGGTCAGGTAATGAAAAACTGTTTTTT. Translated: CASSQGSGNEKLFF.

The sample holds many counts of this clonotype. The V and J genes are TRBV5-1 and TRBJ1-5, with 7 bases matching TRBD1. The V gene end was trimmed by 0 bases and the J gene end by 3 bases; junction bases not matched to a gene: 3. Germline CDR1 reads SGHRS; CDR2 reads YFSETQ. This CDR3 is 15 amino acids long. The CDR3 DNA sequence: TGCGCCAGCAGCTTGGCGGGACAGCTCAATCAGCCCCAGCATTTT. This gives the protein CASSLAGQLNQPQHF.

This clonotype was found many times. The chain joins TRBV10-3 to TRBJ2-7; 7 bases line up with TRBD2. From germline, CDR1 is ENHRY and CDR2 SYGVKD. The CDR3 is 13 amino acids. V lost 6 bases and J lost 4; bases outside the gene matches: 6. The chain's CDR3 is CAISAGLVYEQYF. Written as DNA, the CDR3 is TGTGCCATCAGCGCCGGACTAGTGTACGAGCAGTACTTC.

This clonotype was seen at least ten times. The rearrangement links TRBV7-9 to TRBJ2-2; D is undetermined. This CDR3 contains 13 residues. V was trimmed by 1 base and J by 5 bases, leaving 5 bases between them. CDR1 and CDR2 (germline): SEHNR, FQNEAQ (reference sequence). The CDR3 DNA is TGTGCCAGCAGCTTAGAACAGACCGGGGAGCTGTTTTTT. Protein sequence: CASSLEQTGELFF.

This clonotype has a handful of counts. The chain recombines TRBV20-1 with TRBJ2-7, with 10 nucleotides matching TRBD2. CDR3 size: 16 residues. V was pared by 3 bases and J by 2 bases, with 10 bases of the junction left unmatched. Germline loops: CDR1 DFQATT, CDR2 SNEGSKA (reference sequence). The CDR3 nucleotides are TGCAGTGCTAGGGAACTACTAGCGGGAATTACCTACGAGCAGTACTTC. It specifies CSARELLAGITYEQYF.

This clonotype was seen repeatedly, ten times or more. The DNA for the CDR3 is TGTGCCAGCAGCTTAGCCCCGGTGGGAGCTTTCTTT. Protein product: CASSLAPVGAFF. This sequence joins TRBV7-2 and TRBJ1-1; D is unresolved. The V gene lost 0 bases and the J gene lost 10 bases, with 9 bases spanning the gap. CDR1 is SGHTA and CDR2 is FQGNSA in the germline V gene. There are 12 residues in the CDR3.

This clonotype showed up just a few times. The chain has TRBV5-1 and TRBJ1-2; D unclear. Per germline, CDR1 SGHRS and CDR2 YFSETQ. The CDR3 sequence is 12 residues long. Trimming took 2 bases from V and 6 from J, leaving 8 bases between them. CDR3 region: CASSFARDGYTF. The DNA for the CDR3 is TGCGCCAGCAGCTTCGCCCGGGATGGCTACACCTTC.

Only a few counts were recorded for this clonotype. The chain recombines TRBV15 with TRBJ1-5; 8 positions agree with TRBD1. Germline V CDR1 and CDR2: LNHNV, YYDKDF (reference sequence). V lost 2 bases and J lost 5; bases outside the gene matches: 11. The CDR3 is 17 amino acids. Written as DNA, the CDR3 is TGTGCCACCAGCAGACGTCCGGGACAGGAAGTCTATCAGCCCCAGCATTTT. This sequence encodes CATSRRPGQEVYQPQHF.

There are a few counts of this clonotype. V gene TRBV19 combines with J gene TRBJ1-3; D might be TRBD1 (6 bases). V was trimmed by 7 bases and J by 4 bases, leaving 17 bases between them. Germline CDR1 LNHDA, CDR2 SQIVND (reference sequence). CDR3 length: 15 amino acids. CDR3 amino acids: CASISYRDPGNTIYF. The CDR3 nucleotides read TGTGCCAGTATCTCATACAGGGACCCCGGAAACACCATATATTTT.

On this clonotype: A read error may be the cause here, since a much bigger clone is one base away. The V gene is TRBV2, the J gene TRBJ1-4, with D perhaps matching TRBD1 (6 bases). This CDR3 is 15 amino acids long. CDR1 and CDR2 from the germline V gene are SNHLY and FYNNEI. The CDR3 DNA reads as TGTGCCGGCAGTGAACTGGGGGGCTGGTCTGAAAAACTGTTTTTT. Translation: CAGSELGGWSEKLFF.

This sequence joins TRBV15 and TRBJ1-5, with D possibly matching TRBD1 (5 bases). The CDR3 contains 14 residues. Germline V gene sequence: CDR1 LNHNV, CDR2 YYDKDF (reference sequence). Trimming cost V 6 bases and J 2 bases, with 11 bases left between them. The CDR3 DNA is TGTGCCACCAGTAGGAGGGACCGCAATCAGCCCCAGCATTTT. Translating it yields CATSRRDRNQPQHF.

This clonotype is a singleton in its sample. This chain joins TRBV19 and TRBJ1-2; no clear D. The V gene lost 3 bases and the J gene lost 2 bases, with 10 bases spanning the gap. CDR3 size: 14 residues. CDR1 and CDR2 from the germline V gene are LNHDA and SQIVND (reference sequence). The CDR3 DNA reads TGTGCCAGTAGTATCTTCCGGAACAACTATGGCTACACCTTC. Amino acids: CASSIFRNNYGYTF.

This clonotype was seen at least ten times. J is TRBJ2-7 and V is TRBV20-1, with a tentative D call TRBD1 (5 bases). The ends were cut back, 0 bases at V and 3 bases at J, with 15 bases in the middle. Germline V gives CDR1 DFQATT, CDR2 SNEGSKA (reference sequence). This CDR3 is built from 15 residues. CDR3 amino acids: CSARDRAGNLYEQYF. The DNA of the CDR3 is TGCAGTGCTAGAGATCGTGCAGGGAATCTCTACGAGCAGTACTTC.

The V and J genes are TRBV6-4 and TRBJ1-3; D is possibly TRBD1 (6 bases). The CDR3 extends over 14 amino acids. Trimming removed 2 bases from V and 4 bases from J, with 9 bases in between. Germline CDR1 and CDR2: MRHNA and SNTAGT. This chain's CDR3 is CASSDTGFGNTIYF. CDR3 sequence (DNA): TGTGCCAGCAGTGACACAGGGTTCGGAAACACCATATATTTT.

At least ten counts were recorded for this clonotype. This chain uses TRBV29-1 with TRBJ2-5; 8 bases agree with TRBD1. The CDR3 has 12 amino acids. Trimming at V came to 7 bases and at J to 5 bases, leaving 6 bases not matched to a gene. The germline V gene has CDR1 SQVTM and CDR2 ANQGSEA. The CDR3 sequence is CSGRQGPETQYF. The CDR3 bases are TGCAGCGGGAGACAGGGGCCCGAGACCCAGTACTTC.

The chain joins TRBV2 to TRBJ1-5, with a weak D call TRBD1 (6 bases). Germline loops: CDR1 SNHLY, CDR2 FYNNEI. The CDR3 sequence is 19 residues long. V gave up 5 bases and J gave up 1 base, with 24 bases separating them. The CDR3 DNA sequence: TGTGCCAGCAGTTTAAGCGGGGGGGCGGGACATTTAAGCAATCAGCCCCAGCATTTT. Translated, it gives CASSLSGGAGHLSNQPQHF.

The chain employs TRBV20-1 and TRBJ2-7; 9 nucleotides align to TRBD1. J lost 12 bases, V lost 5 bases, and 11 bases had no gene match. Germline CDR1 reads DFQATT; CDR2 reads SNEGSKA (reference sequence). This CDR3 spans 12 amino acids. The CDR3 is CSAGNTGGMGYF. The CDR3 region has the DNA TGCAGTGCTGGAAACACAGGGGGCATGGGGTACTTC.

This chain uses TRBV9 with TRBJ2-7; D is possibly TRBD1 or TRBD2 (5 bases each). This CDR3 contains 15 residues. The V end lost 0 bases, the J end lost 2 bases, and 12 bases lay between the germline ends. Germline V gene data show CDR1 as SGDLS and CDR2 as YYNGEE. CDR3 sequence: CASSVVSGPTYEQYF. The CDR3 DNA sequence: TGTGCCAGCAGCGTAGTGTCGGGGCCGACCTACGAGCAGTACTTC.

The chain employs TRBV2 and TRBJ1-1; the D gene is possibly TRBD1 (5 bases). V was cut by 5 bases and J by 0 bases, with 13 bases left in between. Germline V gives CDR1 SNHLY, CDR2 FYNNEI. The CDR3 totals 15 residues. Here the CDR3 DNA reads TGTGCCAGCAGTCCTAGGGGACGGTTGAACACTGAAGCTTTCTTT. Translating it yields CASSPRGRLNTEAFF.

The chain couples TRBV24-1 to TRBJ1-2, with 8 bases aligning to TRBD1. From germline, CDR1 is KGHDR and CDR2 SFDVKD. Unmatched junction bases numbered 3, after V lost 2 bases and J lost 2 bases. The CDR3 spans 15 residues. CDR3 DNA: TGTGCCACCAGTGATTCGTGGGACAGGAACTATGGCTACACCTTC. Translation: CATSDSWDRNYGYTF.

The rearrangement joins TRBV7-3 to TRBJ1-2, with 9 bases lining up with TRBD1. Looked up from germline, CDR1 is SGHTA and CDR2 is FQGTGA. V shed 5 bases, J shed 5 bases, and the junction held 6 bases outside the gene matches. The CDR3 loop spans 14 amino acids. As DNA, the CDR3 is TGTGCCAGCAGCCCAACCGGACAGGGGTATGGCTACACCTTC. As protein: CASSPTGQGYGYTF. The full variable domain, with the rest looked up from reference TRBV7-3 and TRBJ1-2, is GAGVSQTPSNKVTEKGKYVELRCDPISGHTALYWYRQSLGQGPEFLIYFQGTGAADDSGLPNDRFFAVRPEGSVSTLKIQRTERGDSAVYLCASSPTGQGYGYTFGSGTRLTVV.

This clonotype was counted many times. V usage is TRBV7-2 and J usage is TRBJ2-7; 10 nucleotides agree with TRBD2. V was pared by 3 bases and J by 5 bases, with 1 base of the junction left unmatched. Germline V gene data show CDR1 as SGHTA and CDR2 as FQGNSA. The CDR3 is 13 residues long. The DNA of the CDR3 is TGTGCCAGCAGCTTGAGCGGGAGGGACGAGCAGTACTTC. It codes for CASSLSGRDEQYF. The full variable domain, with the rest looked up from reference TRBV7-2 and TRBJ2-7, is GAGVSQSPSNKVTEKGKDVELRCDPISGHTALYWYRQSLGQGLEFLIYFQGNSAPDKSGLPSDRFSAERTGGSVSTLTIQRTQQEDSAVYLCASSLSGRDEQYFGPGTRLTVT.

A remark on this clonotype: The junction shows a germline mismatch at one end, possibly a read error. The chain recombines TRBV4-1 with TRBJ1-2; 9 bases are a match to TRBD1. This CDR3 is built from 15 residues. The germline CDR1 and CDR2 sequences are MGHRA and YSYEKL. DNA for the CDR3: TGTGCCAGCAGCCAAGACGACAGGGGGTTAAATGGCTACACCTTC. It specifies CASSQDDRGLNGYTF.

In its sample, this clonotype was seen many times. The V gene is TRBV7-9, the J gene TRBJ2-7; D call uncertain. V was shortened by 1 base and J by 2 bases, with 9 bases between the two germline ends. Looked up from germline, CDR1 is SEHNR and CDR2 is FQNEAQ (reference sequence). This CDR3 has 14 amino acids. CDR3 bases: TGTGCCAGCAGCTTAGATACGACAACCTACGAGCAGTACTTC. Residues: CASSLDTTTYEQYF.

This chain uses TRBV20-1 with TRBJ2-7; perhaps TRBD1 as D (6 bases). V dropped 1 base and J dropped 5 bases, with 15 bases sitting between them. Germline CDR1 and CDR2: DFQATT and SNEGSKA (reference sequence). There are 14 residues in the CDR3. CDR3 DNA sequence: TGCAGTGCTAGAGCCGTTACAGGGTACGACGAGCAGTACTTC. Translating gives CSARAVTGYDEQYF.